This section outlines one TCR beta chain sequence together with its context. This sample is drawn from a study of T cell responses to AZD1222 COVID-19 vaccine. Using immunoSEQ multiplex PCR, the repertoire was profiled, and TCRdb retains in-frame clones only, with some absent. The sample yields about 100,000 clones, approximately 87% seen once. The CDR3 extends over 14 amino acids. The germline V gene has CDR1 SGHRS and CDR2 YFSETQ. Trimming took 5 bases from V and 8 from J; bases not matched to a gene: 9. The sequenced sample was peripheral blood, obtained on day 0 of MenACWY control vaccination. This sequence was found in an adult in good health. V is TRBV5-1 and J is TRBJ1-4, with 7 nucleotides matching TRBD1. The CDR3 bases are TGCGCCAGCAGTCTCGGGACAGCGGGGGAAAAACTGTTTTTT. Its protein is CASSLGTAGEKLFF.